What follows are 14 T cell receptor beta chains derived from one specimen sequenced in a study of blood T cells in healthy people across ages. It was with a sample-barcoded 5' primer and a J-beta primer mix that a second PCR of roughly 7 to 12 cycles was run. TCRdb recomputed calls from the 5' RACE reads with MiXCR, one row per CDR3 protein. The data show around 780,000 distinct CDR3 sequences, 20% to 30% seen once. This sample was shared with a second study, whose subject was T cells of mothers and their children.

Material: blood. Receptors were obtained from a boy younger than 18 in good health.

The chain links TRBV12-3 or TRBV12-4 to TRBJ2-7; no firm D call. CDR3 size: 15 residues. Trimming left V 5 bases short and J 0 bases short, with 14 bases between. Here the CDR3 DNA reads TGTGCCAGCAGTATCCCTACGAGGAGCTCCTACGAGCAGTACTTC. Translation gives CASSIPTRSSYEQYF.

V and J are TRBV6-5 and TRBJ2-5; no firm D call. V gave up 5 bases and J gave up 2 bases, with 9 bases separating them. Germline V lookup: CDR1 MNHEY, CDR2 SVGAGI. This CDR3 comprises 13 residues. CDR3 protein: CASSQQPQETQYF. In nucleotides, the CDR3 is TGTGCCAGCAGTCAACAGCCTCAAGAGACCCAGTACTTC.

CDR3 bases: TGTGCCAGCAGCCTGGGCAGGGTGAAGACCCAGTACTTC. Its translation: CASSLGRVKTQYF. The gene calls are TRBV14 and TRBJ2-5, with D perhaps TRBD1 (5 bases). CDR1 is SGHDN, CDR2 FVKESK, per germline. The CDR3 runs 13 residues. V was pared by 4 bases and J by 6 bases, with 12 bases between.

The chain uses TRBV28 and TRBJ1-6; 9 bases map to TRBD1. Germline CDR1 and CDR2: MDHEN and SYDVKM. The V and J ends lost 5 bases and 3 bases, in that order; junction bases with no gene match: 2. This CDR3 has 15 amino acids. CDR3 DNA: TGTGCCAGCAGTCGACAGGGGGTCTATAATTCACCCCTCCACTTT. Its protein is CASSRQGVYNSPLHF. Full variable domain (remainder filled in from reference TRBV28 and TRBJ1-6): DVKVTQSSRYLVKRTGEKVFLECVQDMDHENMFWYRQDPGLGLRLIYFSYDVKMKEKGDIPEGYSVSREKKERFSLILESASTNQTSMYLCASSRQGVYNSPLHFGNGTRLTVT.

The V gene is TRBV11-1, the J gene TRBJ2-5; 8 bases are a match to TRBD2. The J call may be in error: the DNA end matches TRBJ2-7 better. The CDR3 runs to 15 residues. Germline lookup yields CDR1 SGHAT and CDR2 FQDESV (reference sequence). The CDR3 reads CASSLDWLAGYEQYF. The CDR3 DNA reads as TGTGCCAGCAGCTTAGATTGGCTAGCGGGCTACGAGCAGTACTTC.

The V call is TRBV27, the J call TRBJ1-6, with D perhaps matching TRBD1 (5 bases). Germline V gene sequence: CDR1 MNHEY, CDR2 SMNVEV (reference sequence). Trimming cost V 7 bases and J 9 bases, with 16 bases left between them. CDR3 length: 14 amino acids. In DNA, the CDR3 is TGTGCCAGCACCCTTCAGTCCGGGGCTTCACCCCTCCACTTT. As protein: CASTLQSGASPLHF.

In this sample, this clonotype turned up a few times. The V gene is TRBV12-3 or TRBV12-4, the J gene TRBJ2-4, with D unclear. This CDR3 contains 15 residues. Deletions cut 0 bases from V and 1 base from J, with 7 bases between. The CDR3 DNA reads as TGTGCCAGCAGTTTAGCGGCCGGGGCCAAAAACATTCAGTACTTC. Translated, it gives CASSLAAGAKNIQYF.

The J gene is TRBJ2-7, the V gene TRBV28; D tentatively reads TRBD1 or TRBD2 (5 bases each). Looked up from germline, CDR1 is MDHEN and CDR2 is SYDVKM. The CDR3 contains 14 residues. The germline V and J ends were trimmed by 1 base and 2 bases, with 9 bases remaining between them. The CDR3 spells CASSLFRGTYEQYF. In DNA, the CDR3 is TGTGCCAGCAGTTTATTCCGGGGCACCTACGAGCAGTACTTC.

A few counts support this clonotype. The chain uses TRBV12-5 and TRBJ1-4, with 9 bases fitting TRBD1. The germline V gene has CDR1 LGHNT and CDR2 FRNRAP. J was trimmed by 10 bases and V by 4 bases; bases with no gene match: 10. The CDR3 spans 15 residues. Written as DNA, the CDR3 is TGTGCTAGTGGTTCCCAGACAGGGGGAGGAGGAAAACTGTTTTTT. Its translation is CASGSQTGGGGKLFF.

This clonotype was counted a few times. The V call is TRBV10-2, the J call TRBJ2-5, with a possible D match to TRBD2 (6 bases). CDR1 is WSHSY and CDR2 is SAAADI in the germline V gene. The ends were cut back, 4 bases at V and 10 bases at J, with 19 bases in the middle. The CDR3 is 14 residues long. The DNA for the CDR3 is TGCGCCAGCAGTGTAGGAGGGCGCCAAGAGGTCCAGTACTTC. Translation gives CASSVGGRQEVQYF.

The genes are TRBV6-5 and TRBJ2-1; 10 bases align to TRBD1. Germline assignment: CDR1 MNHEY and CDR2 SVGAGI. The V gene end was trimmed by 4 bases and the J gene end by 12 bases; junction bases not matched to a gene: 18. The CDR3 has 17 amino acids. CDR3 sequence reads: CASSSDRGRRYESWQFF. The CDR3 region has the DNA TGTGCCAGCAGTTCCGACAGGGGGCGAAGATACGAGAGTTGGCAGTTCTTC.

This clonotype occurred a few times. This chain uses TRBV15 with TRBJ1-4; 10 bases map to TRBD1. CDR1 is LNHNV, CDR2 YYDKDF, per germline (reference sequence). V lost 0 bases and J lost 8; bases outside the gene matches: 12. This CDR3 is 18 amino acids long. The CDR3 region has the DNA TGTGCCACCAGCAGAGATGGGGGTACCGGGACAGGGGTGGAAAAACTGTTTTTT. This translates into CATSRDGGTGTGVEKLFF.

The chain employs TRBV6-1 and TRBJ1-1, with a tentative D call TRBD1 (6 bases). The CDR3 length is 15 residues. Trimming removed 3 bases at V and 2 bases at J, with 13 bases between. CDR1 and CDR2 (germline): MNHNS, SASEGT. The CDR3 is CASSDRDTRNTEAFF. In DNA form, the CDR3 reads TGTGCCAGCAGTGACCGGGACACACGAAACACTGAAGCTTTCTTT.

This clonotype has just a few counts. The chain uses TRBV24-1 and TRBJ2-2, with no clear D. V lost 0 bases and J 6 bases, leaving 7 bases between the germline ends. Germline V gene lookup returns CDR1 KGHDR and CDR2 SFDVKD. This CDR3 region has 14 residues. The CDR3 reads CATSDLLYPGELFF. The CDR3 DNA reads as TGTGCCACCAGTGATTTGCTCTACCCCGGGGAGCTGTTTTTT.